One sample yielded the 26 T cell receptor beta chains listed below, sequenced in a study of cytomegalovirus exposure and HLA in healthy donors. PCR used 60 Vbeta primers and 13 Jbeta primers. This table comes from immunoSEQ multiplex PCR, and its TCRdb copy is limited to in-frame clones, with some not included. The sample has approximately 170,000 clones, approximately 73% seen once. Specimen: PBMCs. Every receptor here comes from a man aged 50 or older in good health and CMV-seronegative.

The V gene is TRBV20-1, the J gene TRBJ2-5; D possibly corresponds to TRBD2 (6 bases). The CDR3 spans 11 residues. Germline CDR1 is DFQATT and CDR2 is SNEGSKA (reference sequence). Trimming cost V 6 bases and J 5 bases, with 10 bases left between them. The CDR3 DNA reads TGCAGTGCCCGGCTAGCGGAGACCCAGTACTTC. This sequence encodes CSARLAETQYF.

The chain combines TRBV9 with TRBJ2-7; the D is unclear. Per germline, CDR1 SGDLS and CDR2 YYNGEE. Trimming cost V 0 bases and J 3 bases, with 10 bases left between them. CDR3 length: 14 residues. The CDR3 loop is CASSVGPGFYEQYF. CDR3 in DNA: TGTGCCAGCAGCGTAGGTCCGGGTTTCTACGAGCAGTACTTC.

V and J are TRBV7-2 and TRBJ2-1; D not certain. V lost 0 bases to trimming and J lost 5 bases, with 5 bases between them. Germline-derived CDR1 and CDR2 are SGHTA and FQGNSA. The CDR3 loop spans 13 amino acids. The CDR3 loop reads CASSLARHNEQFF. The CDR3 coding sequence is TGTGCCAGCAGCTTAGCGCGTCACAATGAGCAGTTCTTC.

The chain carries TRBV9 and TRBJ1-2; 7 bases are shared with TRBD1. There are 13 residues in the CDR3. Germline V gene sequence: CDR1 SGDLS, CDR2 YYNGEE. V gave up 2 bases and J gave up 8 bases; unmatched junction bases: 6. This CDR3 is CASSVDRAYGYTF. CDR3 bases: TGTGCCAGCAGCGTTGACAGGGCCTACGGCTACACCTTC.

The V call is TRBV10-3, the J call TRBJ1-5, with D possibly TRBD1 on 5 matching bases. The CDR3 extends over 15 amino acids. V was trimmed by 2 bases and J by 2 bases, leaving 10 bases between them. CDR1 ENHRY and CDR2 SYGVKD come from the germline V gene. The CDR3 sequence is CAISEGGMGNQPQHF. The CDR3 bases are TGTGCCATCAGTGAGGGGGGGATGGGCAATCAGCCCCAGCATTTT.

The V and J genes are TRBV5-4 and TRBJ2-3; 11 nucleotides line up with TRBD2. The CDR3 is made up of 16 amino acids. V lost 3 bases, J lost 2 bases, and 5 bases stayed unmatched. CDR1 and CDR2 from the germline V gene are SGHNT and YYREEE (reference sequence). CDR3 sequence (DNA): TGTGCCAGCAGCTCAACTAGCGGGGGCATCACAGATACGCAGTATTTT. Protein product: CASSSTSGGITDTQYF.

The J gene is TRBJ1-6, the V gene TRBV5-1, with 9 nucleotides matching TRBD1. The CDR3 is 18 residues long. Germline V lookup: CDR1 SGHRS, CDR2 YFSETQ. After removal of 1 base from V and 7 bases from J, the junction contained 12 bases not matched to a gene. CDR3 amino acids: CASSLQPWDRVGNSPLHF. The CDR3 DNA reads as TGCGCCAGCAGCTTGCAGCCTTGGGACAGGGTAGGGAATTCACCCCTCCACTTT.

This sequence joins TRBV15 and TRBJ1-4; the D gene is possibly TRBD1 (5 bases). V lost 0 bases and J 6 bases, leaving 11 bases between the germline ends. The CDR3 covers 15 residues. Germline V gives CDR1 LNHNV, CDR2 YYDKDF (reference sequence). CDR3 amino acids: CATSRDKGRDEKLFF. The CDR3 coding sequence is TGTGCCACCAGCAGAGATAAGGGGAGGGATGAAAAACTGTTTTTT.

CDR3 nucleotide sequence: TGTGCCAGTAGTATTACTAGCGGAACTCTGGTAGAGACCCAGTACTTC. Translated: CASSITSGTLVETQYF. This rearrangement joins TRBV19 to TRBJ2-5; 8 bases fit TRBD2. V shed 3 bases, J shed 4 bases, and the junction held 10 bases outside the gene matches. CDR1 is LNHDA, CDR2 SQIVND, per germline (reference sequence). The CDR3 consists of 16 residues.

CDR3 sequence: CATSGSKGLKREQYF. CDR3 nucleotides: TGTGCCACCAGCGGTTCAAAGGGATTGAAGCGGGAGCAGTACTTC. The rearrangement uses TRBV15 and TRBJ2-7; D is perhaps TRBD2 (5 bases). The CDR3 extends over 15 amino acids. CDR1 is LNHNV and CDR2 is YYDKDF in the germline V gene (reference sequence). With 5 bases removed from V and 7 bases from J, the gap between germline ends came to 21 bases.

The DNA of the CDR3 is TGTGCCAGCAGTTACGATGGGACAAACTCCTACAATGAGCAGTTCTTC. Translation: CASSYDGTNSYNEQFF. The chain employs TRBV6-5 and TRBJ2-1; a weak D match, TRBD1 (6 bases). Germline V gene sequence: CDR1 MNHEY, CDR2 SVGAGI. This CDR3 comprises 16 residues. V shed 2 bases and J shed 0 bases, with 11 bases lying between them.

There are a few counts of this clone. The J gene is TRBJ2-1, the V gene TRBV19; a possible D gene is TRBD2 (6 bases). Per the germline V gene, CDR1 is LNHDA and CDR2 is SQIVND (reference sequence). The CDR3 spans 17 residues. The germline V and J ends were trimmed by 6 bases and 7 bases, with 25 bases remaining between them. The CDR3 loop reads CASSGPLAGGSVNEQFF. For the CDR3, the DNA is TGTGCCAGTAGCGGTCCCCTAGCCGGGGGTTCCGTGAATGAGCAGTTCTTC.

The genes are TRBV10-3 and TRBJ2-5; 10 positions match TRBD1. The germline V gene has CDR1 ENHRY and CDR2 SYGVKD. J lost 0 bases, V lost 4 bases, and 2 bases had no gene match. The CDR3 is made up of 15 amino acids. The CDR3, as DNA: TGTGCCATCAGTGGGGGGACAGGGGACCAAGAGACCCAGTACTTC. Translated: CAISGGTGDQETQYF.

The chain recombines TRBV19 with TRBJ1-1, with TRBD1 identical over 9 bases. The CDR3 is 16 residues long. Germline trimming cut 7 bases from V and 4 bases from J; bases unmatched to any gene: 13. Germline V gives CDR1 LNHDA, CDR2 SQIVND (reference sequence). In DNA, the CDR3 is TGTGCCAGTACCGGGACAGGGCGGGGCTGGGGCACTGAAGCTTTCTTT. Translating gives CASTGTGRGWGTEAFF.

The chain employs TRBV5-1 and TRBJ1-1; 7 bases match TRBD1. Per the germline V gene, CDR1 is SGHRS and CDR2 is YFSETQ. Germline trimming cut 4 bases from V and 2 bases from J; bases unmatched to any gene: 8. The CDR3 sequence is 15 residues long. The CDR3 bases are TGCGCCAGCAGCCGGACAGGCGCGACAAACACTGAAGCTTTCTTT. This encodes CASSRTGATNTEAFF.

DNA for the CDR3: TGTGCCAGCAGCTTGGCGGGGGGACTAGCGCAAGAGACCCAGTACTTC. Translation gives CASSLAGGLAQETQYF. V usage is TRBV5-6 and J usage is TRBJ2-5; 10 bases map to TRBD2. The V segment lost 0 bases and the J segment 2 bases; nucleotides outside the gene matches: 4. The CDR3 has 16 residues. CDR1 is SGHDT and CDR2 is YYEEEE in the germline V gene.

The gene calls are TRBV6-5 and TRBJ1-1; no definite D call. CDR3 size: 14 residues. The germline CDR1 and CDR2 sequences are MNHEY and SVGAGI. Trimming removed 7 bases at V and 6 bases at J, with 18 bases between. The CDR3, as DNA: TGTGCCAGCAAAACGTGGTCTAAAGAATCTGAAGCTTTCTTT. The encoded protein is CASKTWSKESEAFF.

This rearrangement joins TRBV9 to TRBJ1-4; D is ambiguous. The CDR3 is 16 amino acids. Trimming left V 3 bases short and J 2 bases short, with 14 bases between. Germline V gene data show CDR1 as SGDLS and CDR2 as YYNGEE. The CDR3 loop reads CASSATTRTTNEKLFF. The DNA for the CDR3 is TGTGCCAGCAGCGCAACTACTAGGACCACTAATGAAAAACTGTTTTTT. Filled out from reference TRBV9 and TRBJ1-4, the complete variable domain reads DSGVTQTPKHLITATGQRVTLRCSPRSGDLSVYWYQQSLDQGLQFLIQYYNGEERAKGNILERFSAQQFPDLHSELNLSSLELGDSALYFCASSATTRTTNEKLFFGSGTQLSVL.

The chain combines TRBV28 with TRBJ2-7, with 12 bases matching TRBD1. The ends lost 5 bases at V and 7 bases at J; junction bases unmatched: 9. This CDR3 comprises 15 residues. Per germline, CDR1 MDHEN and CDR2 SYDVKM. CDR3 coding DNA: TGTGCCAGCAGTGAGCCGGGACAGGGGGCTGGGGAGCAGTACTTC. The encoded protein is CASSEPGQGAGEQYF.

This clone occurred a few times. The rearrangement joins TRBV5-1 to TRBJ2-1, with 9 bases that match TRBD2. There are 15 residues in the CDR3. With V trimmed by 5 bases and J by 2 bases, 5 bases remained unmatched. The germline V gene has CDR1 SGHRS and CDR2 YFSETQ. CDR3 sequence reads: CASRDLAGAYNEQFF. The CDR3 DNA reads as TGCGCCAGCAGGGACTTAGCGGGGGCCTACAATGAGCAGTTCTTC.

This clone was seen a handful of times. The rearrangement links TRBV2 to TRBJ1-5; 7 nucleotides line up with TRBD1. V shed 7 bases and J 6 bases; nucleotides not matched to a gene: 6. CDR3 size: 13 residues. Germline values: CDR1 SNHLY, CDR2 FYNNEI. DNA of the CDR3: TGTGCCAGCAACCTACAGGGGACTCAGCCCCAGCATTTT. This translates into CASNLQGTQPQHF.

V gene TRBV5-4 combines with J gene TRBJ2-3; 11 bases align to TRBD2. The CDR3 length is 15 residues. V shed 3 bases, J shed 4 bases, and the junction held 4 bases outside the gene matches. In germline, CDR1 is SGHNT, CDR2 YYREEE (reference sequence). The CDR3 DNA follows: TGTGCCAGCAGCTATAGCGGGGGGGCGCCAGATACGCAGTATTTT. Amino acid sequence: CASSYSGGAPDTQYF. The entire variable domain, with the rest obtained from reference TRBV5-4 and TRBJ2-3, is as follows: ETGVTQSPTHLIKTRGQQVTLRCSSQSGHNTVSWYQQALGQGPQFIFQYYREEENGRGNFPPRFSGLQFPNYSSELNVNALELDDSALYLCASSYSGGAPDTQYFGPGTRLTVL.

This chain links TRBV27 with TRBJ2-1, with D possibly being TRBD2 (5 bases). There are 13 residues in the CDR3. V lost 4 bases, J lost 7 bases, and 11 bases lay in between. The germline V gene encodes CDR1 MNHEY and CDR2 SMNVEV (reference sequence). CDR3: CASSYRGKNEQFF. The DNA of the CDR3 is TGTGCCAGCAGTTACCGGGGAAAAAATGAGCAGTTCTTC.

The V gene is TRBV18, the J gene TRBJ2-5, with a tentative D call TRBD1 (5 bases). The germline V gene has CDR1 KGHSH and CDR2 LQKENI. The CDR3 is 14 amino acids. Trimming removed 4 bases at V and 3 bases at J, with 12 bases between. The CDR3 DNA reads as TGTGCCAGCTCACAATCTTCAGGGAAAGAGACCCAGTACTTC. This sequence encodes CASSQSSGKETQYF.

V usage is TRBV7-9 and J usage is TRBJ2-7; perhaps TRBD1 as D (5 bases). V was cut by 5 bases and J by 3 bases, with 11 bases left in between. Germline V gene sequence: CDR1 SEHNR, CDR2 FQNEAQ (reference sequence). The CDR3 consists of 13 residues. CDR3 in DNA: TGTGCCAGCAGCACATCAGGGTTCTACGAGCAGTACTTC. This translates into CASSTSGFYEQYF.

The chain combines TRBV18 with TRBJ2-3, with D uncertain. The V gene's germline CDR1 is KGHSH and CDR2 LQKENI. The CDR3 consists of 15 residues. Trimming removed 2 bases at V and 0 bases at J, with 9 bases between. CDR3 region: CASSPFGASTDTQYF. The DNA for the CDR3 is TGTGCCAGCTCACCATTCGGTGCGAGCACAGATACGCAGTATTTT.